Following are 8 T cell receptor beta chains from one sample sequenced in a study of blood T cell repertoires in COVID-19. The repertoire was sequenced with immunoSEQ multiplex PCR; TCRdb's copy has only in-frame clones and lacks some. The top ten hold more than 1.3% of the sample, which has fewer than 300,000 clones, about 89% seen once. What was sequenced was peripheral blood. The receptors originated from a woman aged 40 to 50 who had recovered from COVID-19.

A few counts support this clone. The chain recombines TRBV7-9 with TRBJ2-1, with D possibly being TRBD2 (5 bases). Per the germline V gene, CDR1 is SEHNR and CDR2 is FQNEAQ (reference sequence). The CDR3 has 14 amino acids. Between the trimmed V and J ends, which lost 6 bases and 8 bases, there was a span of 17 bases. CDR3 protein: CASSPPQVSDEQFF. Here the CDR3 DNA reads TGTGCCAGCAGTCCCCCCCAGGTTAGCGATGAGCAGTTCTTC.

In DNA form, the CDR3 reads TGTGCCAGCAGCCAACAGGGGGTTGACGAGCAGTACTTC. Translating it yields CASSQQGVDEQYF. This chain connects TRBV4-2 to TRBJ2-7; 7 bases agree with TRBD1. The CDR3 contains 13 residues. J was trimmed by 5 bases and V by 2 bases; bases with no gene match: 3. Germline CDR1 is LGHNA and CDR2 is YNFKEQ.

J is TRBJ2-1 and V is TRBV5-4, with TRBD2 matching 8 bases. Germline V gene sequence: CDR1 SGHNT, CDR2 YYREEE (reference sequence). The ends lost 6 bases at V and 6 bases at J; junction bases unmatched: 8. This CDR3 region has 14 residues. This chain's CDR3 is CASTRGGTLNEQFF. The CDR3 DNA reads TGTGCCAGCACCCGCGGGGGGACCCTCAATGAGCAGTTCTTC.

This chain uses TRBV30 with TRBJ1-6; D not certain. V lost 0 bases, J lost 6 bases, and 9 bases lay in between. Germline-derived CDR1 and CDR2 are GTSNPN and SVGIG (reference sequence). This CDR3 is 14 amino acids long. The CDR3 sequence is CAWSVGQSNSPLHF. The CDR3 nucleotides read TGTGCCTGGAGTGTTGGGCAGAGTAATTCACCCCTCCACTTT. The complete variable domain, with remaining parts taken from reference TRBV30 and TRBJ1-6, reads SQTIHQWPATLVQPVGSPLSLECTVEGTSNPNLYWYRQAAGRGLQLLFYSVGIGQISSEVPQNLSASRPQDRQFILSSKKLLLSDSGFYLCAWSVGQSNSPLHFGNGTRLTVT.

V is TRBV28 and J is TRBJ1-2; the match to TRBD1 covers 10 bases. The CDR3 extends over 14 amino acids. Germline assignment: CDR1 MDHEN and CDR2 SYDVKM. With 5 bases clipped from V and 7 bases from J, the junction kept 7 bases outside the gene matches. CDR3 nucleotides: TGTGCCAGCAGTCGGACCGGGACAGGGGTTGGCTACACCTTC. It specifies CASSRTGTGVGYTF.

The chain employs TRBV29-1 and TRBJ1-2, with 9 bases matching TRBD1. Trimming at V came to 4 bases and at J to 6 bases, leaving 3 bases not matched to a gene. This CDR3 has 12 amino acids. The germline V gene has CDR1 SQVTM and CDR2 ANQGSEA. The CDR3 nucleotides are TGCAGCGTTGGGGGACAGGGTAATGGCTACACCTTC. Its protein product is CSVGGQGNGYTF.

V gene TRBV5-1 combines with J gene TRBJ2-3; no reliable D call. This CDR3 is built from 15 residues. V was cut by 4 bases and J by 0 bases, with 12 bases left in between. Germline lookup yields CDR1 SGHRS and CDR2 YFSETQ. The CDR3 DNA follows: TGCGCCAGCAGCCCGACGGAGCCTAGCACAGATACGCAGTATTTT. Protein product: CASSPTEPSTDTQYF. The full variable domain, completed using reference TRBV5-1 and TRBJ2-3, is KAGVTQTPRYLIKTRGQQVTLSCSPISGHRSVSWYQQTPGQGLQFLFEYFSETQRNKGNFPGRFSGRQFSNSRSEMNVSTLELGDSALYLCASSPTEPSTDTQYFGPGTRLTVL.

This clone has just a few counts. CDR3 region: CASSHGRGWVIPPRNSPLHF. The CDR3, as DNA: TGTGCCAGCAGTCATGGCAGGGGTTGGGTTATACCCCCACGAAATTCACCCCTCCACTTT. V usage is TRBV2 and J usage is TRBJ1-6, with D maybe TRBD1 (6 bases). The V end was cut by 5 bases, the J end by 7 bases, with 30 bases between. Germline V gene data show CDR1 as SNHLY and CDR2 as FYNNEI. The CDR3 length is 20 residues. The entire variable domain, with the rest obtained from reference TRBV2 and TRBJ1-6, is as follows: EPEVTQTPSHQVTQMGQEVILRCVPISNHLYFYWYRQILGQKVEFLVSFYNNEISEKSEIFDDQFSVERPDGSNFTLKIRSTKLEDSAMYFCASSHGRGWVIPPRNSPLHFGNGTRLTVT.